Following are 2 T cell receptor beta chains from one sample sequenced in a study of cytomegalovirus exposure and HLA in healthy donors. 60 Vbeta and 13 Jbeta primers were used in PCR. This table comes from immunoSEQ multiplex PCR, and its TCRdb copy is limited to in-frame clones, with some not included. The sample consists of about 130,000 clones, around 81% of them appearing once. Material: PBMCs. These receptors originate from a female donor in good health and CMV-seronegative.

The V and J genes are TRBV18 and TRBJ2-6; unclear D gene. This CDR3 is built from 17 residues. Per germline, CDR1 KGHSH and CDR2 LQKENI. V shed 6 bases and J shed 0 bases, with 15 bases lying between them. The CDR3 protein is CASSPQRLSSGANVLTF. The CDR3 nucleotides read TGTGCCAGCTCCCCCCAGCGCCTAAGCTCTGGGGCCAACGTCCTGACTTTC.

The V call is TRBV5-1, the J call TRBJ1-1, with 8 bases matching TRBD1. V trimming: 0 bases; J trimming: 4 bases; junction bases outside the gene matches: 5. CDR3 size: 15 residues. Per the germline V gene, CDR1 is SGHRS and CDR2 is YFSETQ. The CDR3 DNA follows: TGCGCCAGCAGCTTGGAAGGCGACAGGGGCACTGAAGCTTTCTTT. Translating it yields CASSLEGDRGTEAFF.